What follows describes a single TCR beta chain. During active infection, Seattle patients enrolled and were then monitored through disease. Germline CDR1 MNHNS, CDR2 SASEGT. This CDR3 is built from 18 residues. The ends lost 2 bases at V and 2 bases at J; junction bases unmatched: 12. This sample was taken from a study of blood T cell repertoires in COVID-19. Study context: The United States, Italy and Spain provided the acute and convalescent COVID-19 samples. The cDNA or gDNA used as material had been derived from T cells, B-cell-depleted T cells, or PBMCs.

As originally analysed: Estimated nucleated cell counts came from reference gene primer amplification. Generated by immunoSEQ multiplex PCR, the TCRdb table keeps only in-frame clones and is missing some. That table furnishes V, J and clone size, whereas the DNA furnished D and trimming. This table has 95,000 to 120,000 clones, more than 80% appearing once. The receptor was derived from a woman in her fifties or sixties with COVID-19, enrolled during active disease. The J gene is TRBJ1-5, the V gene TRBV6-1; 7 bases fit TRBD1. The sample was peripheral blood. CDR3 coding DNA: TGTGCCAGCAGTGAACCCAGACAGGGCAGGGAACGCAATCAGCCCCAGCATTTT. Translating gives CASSEPRQGRERNQPQHF.